A single T cell receptor (beta chain) is shown here with its context. Germline CDR1 and CDR2: GTSNPN and SVGIG (reference sequence). The CDR3 length is 13 residues. Trimming shortened V by 0 bases and J by 7 bases, and 12 bases separated the two germline ends. This sample was taken from a study of blood T cell repertoires in COVID-19. Study-wide background: The origin of the acute and convalescent COVID-19 samples was the United States, Italy and Spain. The analysed material was cDNA or gDNA that came from T cells, B-cell-depleted T cells, or PBMCs.

Original processing notes: Amplification with reference gene primers provided the estimates of nucleated cell counts. Using immunoSEQ multiplex PCR, the repertoire was profiled, and TCRdb retains in-frame clones only, with some absent. Clone size and the V and J calls come from that table; the DNA yielded D and trimming. Of roughly 200,000 clones in the sample, around nine tenths are singletons; the top ten hold just under 0.9%. Sequenced: peripheral blood. This clonotype was sampled from a woman aged 18-29 years who had recovered from COVID-19. The chain combines TRBV30 with TRBJ1-2, with D tentatively TRBD1 (5 bases). The CDR3 is CAWSVYAQGGYTF. CDR3 sequence (DNA): TGTGCCTGGAGTGTATACGCCCAGGGTGGCTACACCTTC.